A single sample is the source of the 27 T cell receptor beta chains below, sequenced in a study of blood T cell repertoires in COVID-19. Sequencing was performed with immunoSEQ multiplex PCR; in TCRdb, only in-frame clones are kept and a portion is missing. Here the sample spans tens of thousands of clones, more than 75% being singletons. Sequenced: peripheral blood. These receptors originate from a human donor in a cohort sampled during active COVID-19.

The CDR3 loop reads CAISESGTQGSEQFF. As DNA, the CDR3 is TGTGCCATCAGTGAGTCCGGAACACAGGGAAGTGAGCAGTTCTTC. The V gene is TRBV10-3, the J gene TRBJ2-1, with D tentatively TRBD1 (6 bases). Germline CDR1 ENHRY, CDR2 SYGVKD. The V end was cut by 0 bases, the J end by 9 bases, with 15 bases between. The CDR3 has 15 residues.

The rearrangement joins TRBV6-2 or TRBV6-3 to TRBJ2-5; weak D call: TRBD2 (5 bases). Between the trimmed V and J ends, which lost 2 bases and 5 bases, there was a span of 6 bases. Germline V gene data show CDR1 as MNHEY and CDR2 as SVGEGT. The CDR3 is 12 residues long. This chain's CDR3 is CASSYRRETQYF. The CDR3 DNA sequence: TGTGCCAGCAGTTACAGGAGGGAGACCCAGTACTTC.

The genes are TRBV5-4 and TRBJ2-3; D is unresolved. V lost 4 bases, J lost 2 bases, and 8 bases lay in between. The CDR3 contains 13 residues. Looked up from germline, CDR1 is SGHNT and CDR2 is YYREEE (reference sequence). CDR3 region: CASSAGATDTQYF. DNA of the CDR3: TGTGCCAGCAGCGCCGGAGCCACAGATACGCAGTATTTT.

The chain employs TRBV7-2 and TRBJ1-2; possible D gene TRBD1, 5 bases. Germline V lookup: CDR1 SGHTA, CDR2 FQGNSA. The CDR3 has 15 residues. V gave up 4 bases and J gave up 0 bases, with 12 bases separating them. The CDR3 DNA reads TGTGCCAGCAGCTCTGGCCGGGGGACTAACTATGGCTACACCTTC. It encodes CASSSGRGTNYGYTF. The entire variable domain, with the rest obtained from reference TRBV7-2 and TRBJ1-2, is as follows: GAGVSQSPSNKVTEKGKDVELRCDPISGHTALYWYRQSLGQGLEFLIYFQGNSAPDKSGLPSDRFSAERTGGSVSTLTIQRTQQEDSAVYLCASSSGRGTNYGYTFGSGTRLTVV.

This clone was detected once. This chain joins TRBV11-2 and TRBJ1-4; D may be TRBD1 (5 bases). V lost 3 bases and J 4 bases, leaving 9 bases between the germline ends. From germline, CDR1 is SGHAT and CDR2 FQNNGV. This CDR3 contains 14 residues. In nucleotides, the CDR3 is TGTGCCAGCAGCTTCCGGGGGGTTAATGAAAAACTGTTTTTT. Translation: CASSFRGVNEKLFF.

V is TRBV2 and J is TRBJ2-7; TRBD1 matches at 7 bases. Trimming removed 5 bases from V and 0 bases from J; junction bases left unmatched: 4. There are 14 residues in the CDR3. Germline loops: CDR1 SNHLY, CDR2 FYNNEI. The CDR3 nucleotides read TGTGCCAGCAGTTCGACAGGGAGCTCCTACGAGCAGTACTTC. Protein product: CASSSTGSSYEQYF.

Comment on this clone: At one of its ends the junction is not consistent with the germline gene, which may arise from a read error. The CDR3 loop reads CASSLEGGQDTQYF. The DNA of the CDR3 is TGTGCCAGTAGTCTAGAGGGTGGGCAGGATACGCAGTATTTT. V is TRBV19 and J is TRBJ2-3; D may be TRBD2 (5 bases). CDR3 size: 14 residues. From germline, CDR1 is LNHDA and CDR2 SQIVND (reference sequence).

In DNA, the CDR3 is TGTGCCAGCAGCTTAGGCGGGGGGACAGAGACCCAGTACTTC. It translates to CASSLGGGTETQYF. The chain joins TRBV11-2 to TRBJ2-5; 8 bases match TRBD2. Germline trimming cut 1 base from V and 4 bases from J; bases unmatched to any gene: 2. The CDR3 spans 14 residues. CDR1 SGHAT and CDR2 FQNNGV come from the germline V gene. The entire variable domain, with the rest obtained from reference TRBV11-2 and TRBJ2-5, is as follows: EAGVAQSPRYKIIEKRQSVAFWCNPISGHATLYWYQQILGQGPKLLIQFQNNGVVDDSQLPKDRFSAERLKGVDSTLKIQPAKLEDSAVYLCASSLGGGTETQYFGPGTRLLVL.

This clone has a single count. The rearrangement joins TRBV5-1 to TRBJ2-1; 9 bases match TRBD1. The trim removed 5 bases at V and 6 bases at J, leaving 3 bases unmatched. The CDR3 totals 13 residues. Germline V gives CDR1 SGHRS, CDR2 YFSETQ. This chain's CDR3 is CASRSTGGNEQFF. The CDR3 nucleotides read TGCGCCAGCAGATCGACAGGGGGCAATGAGCAGTTCTTC.

The J gene is TRBJ1-3, the V gene TRBV6-2 or TRBV6-3; 7 nucleotides match TRBD1. J lost 0 bases, V lost 4 bases, and 18 bases had no gene match. Germline V gene lookup returns CDR1 MNHEY and CDR2 SVGEGT. The CDR3 has 20 residues. The CDR3 bases are TGTGCCAGCAGTTCGCGACAGGGCCCCCATCGTTCAAGCTCTGGAAACACCATATATTTT. It codes for CASSSRQGPHRSSSGNTIYF.

The DNA of the CDR3 is TGTGCCAGCAGCTTGGGGGTCAGGGGACAGGAAAAACTGTTTTTT. Its protein product is CASSLGVRGQEKLFF. The genes are TRBV5-5 and TRBJ1-4; TRBD1 matches 7 bases. The J segment lost 8 bases and the V segment lost 0 bases, leaving 7 bases of the junction unmatched. CDR1 and CDR2 (germline): SGHKS, YYEKEE (reference sequence). The CDR3 totals 15 residues.

V is TRBV19 and J is TRBJ2-3; possibly TRBD2 for D (5 bases). CDR3 size: 15 residues. V was clipped by 5 bases and J by 5 bases, with 17 bases between them. Germline-derived CDR1 and CDR2 are LNHDA and SQIVND (reference sequence). In DNA, the CDR3 is TGTGCCAGTAGTTCCCAGCTAGCAGGCGGAGATACGCAGTATTTT. This gives the protein CASSSQLAGGDTQYF.

The chain employs TRBV14 and TRBJ2-2; D is perhaps TRBD2 (6 bases). With 1 base removed from V and 4 bases from J, the gap between germline ends came to 10 bases. Germline V lookup: CDR1 SGHDN, CDR2 FVKESK. This CDR3 has 15 amino acids. The CDR3 region is CASSQAGRTTGELFF. In DNA, the CDR3 is TGTGCCAGCAGCCAAGCGGGGAGGACCACCGGGGAGCTGTTTTTT. Variable domain in full (rest from reference TRBV14 and TRBJ2-2): EAGVTQFPSHSVIEKGQTVTLRCDPISGHDNLYWYRRVMGKEIKFLLHFVKESKQDESGMPNNRFLAERTGGTYSTLKVQPAELEDSGVYFCASSQAGRTTGELFFGEGSRLTVL.

This clone appeared a single time. The J gene is TRBJ1-6, the V gene TRBV6-5; 9 bases are a match to TRBD1. There are 15 residues in the CDR3. Germline CDR1 reads MNHEY; CDR2 reads SVGAGI. Trimming took 7 bases from V and 8 from J; bases not matched to a gene: 9. The CDR3 is CASKDRTGDYSPLHF. The CDR3 DNA sequence: TGTGCCAGCAAAGACCGGACAGGGGATTATTCACCCCTCCACTTT.

V usage is TRBV30 and J usage is TRBJ2-3, with 7 positions matching TRBD2. V shed 5 bases, J shed 5 bases, and the junction held 10 bases outside the gene matches. From germline, CDR1 is GTSNPN and CDR2 SVGIG (reference sequence). The CDR3 extends over 14 amino acids. The CDR3 sequence is CAWGSLGGRDTQYF. As DNA, the CDR3 is TGTGCCTGGGGTAGCCTCGGCGGGAGAGATACGCAGTATTTT.

The J gene is TRBJ1-2, the V gene TRBV28; D call uncertain. CDR3 length: 11 amino acids. Per the germline V gene, CDR1 is MDHEN and CDR2 is SYDVKM. V lost 2 bases and J lost 8, with 6 bases in between. The CDR3 loop is CASSLTRGYTF. Here the CDR3 DNA reads TGTGCCAGCAGTTTAACCCGGGGCTACACCTTC.

V is TRBV5-6 and J is TRBJ2-3; 8 bases are a match to TRBD2. CDR3 length: 16 amino acids. Losses at the gene ends were 1 base for V and 2 bases for J; bases not matched to a gene: 6. Germline V gene data show CDR1 as SGHDT and CDR2 as YYEEEE. CDR3 DNA sequence: TGTGCCAGCAGCTTGTGGCGGGGGGCTTTCACAGATACGCAGTATTTT. As protein: CASSLWRGAFTDTQYF.

The V call is TRBV10-3, the J call TRBJ1-4; D unresolved. Trimming took 5 bases from V and 8 from J, leaving 18 bases between them. Germline V CDR1 and CDR2: ENHRY, SYGVKD. The CDR3 has 15 residues. The CDR3 DNA reads TGTGCCATCAGTCCACAAGAATACAGTCAAGAAAAACTGTTTTTT. Protein product: CAISPQEYSQEKLFF.

The rearrangement joins TRBV12-3 or TRBV12-4 to TRBJ1-5; 7 bases fit TRBD1. The CDR3 spans 13 residues. Trimming took 5 bases from V and 7 from J; bases not matched to a gene: 5. This chain's CDR3 is CASSKTGTQPQHF. Written as DNA, the CDR3 is TGTGCCAGCAGTAAGACAGGGACCCAGCCCCAGCATTTT.

The V and J genes are TRBV15 and TRBJ2-5; 10 bases match TRBD1. The CDR3 length is 15 residues. CDR1 is LNHNV, CDR2 YYDKDF, per germline (reference sequence). Trimming cost V 2 bases and J 4 bases; bases outside gene matches: 4. CDR3 bases: TGTGCCACCAGCAGACAGACAGGGGGCAGAGAGACCCAGTACTTC. This gives the protein CATSRQTGGRETQYF.

The rearrangement joins TRBV6-6 to TRBJ2-5; D possibly corresponds to TRBD2 (6 bases). This CDR3 is 15 amino acids long. Trimming took off 7 bases at V and 7 bases at J, with 22 bases between the two ends. The germline V gene has CDR1 MNHNY and CDR2 SVGAGI (reference sequence). The CDR3 nucleotides are TGTGCCAGCAAATTGGAGGGAGGAAGGTTTGGGACCCAGTACTTC. It translates to CASKLEGGRFGTQYF.

The chain recombines TRBV7-9 with TRBJ2-5, with no clear D. V was shortened by 9 bases and J by 1 base, with 6 bases between the two germline ends. The CDR3 sequence is 11 residues long. Germline V gene lookup returns CDR1 SEHNR and CDR2 FQNEAQ (reference sequence). The chain's CDR3 is CASGSQETQYF. The CDR3 DNA reads TGTGCCAGTGGCAGCCAAGAGACCCAGTACTTC.

At least ten counts were recorded for this clone. The gene calls are TRBV6-2 or TRBV6-3 and TRBJ2-7, with 7 positions matching TRBD2. V was pared by 2 bases and J by 6 bases, with 7 bases of the junction left unmatched. The CDR3 spans 14 residues. Germline V gene data show CDR1 as MNHEY and CDR2 as SVGEGT. The CDR3 loop reads CASSYEGGRVEQYF. As DNA, the CDR3 is TGTGCCAGCAGTTACGAAGGAGGGAGGGTCGAGCAGTACTTC.

The CDR3 bases are TGTGCCAGCAGCTTGGCTAGCGGGGAGAACACCGGGGAGCTGTTTTTT. Protein sequence: CASSLASGENTGELFF. The chain joins TRBV11-3 to TRBJ2-2; TRBD2 agrees at 9 bases. V lost 3 bases to trimming and J lost 1 base; unmatched junction nucleotides: 3. The CDR3 is 16 amino acids. Germline V gene data show CDR1 as SGHNT and CDR2 as YENEEA.

J is TRBJ2-5 and V is TRBV19; 8 nucleotides match TRBD2. Germline V gene data show CDR1 as LNHDA and CDR2 as SQIVND (reference sequence). The CDR3 is 14 residues long. J gave up 5 bases and V 5 bases, and 7 bases lay outside the gene matches. CDR3 DNA: TGTGCCAGTAGTGCAGCGGGAGTGGGTGAGACCCAGTACTTC. Amino acids: CASSAAGVGETQYF.

The chain uses TRBV3-1 (or the pseudogene TRBV3-2) and TRBJ2-5; tentatively, D is TRBD1 (5 bases). This CDR3 has 13 amino acids. Trimming removed 5 bases from V and 7 bases from J, with 14 bases in between. CDR1 LGHDT and CDR2 YNNKEL come from the germline V gene (reference sequence). In DNA form, the CDR3 reads TGTGCCAGCAGCGCGCAGGGCTCCGGGACCCAGTACTTC. This encodes CASSAQGSGTQYF.

This chain connects TRBV5-1 to TRBJ2-5, with TRBD1 matching 8 bases. CDR1 SGHRS and CDR2 YFSETQ come from the germline V gene. The CDR3 runs to 14 residues. J gave up 3 bases and V 5 bases, and 6 bases lay outside the gene matches. CDR3 coding DNA: TGCGCCAGCAGACCAAGGACAGGGAAAGAGACCCAGTACTTC. It encodes CASRPRTGKETQYF.